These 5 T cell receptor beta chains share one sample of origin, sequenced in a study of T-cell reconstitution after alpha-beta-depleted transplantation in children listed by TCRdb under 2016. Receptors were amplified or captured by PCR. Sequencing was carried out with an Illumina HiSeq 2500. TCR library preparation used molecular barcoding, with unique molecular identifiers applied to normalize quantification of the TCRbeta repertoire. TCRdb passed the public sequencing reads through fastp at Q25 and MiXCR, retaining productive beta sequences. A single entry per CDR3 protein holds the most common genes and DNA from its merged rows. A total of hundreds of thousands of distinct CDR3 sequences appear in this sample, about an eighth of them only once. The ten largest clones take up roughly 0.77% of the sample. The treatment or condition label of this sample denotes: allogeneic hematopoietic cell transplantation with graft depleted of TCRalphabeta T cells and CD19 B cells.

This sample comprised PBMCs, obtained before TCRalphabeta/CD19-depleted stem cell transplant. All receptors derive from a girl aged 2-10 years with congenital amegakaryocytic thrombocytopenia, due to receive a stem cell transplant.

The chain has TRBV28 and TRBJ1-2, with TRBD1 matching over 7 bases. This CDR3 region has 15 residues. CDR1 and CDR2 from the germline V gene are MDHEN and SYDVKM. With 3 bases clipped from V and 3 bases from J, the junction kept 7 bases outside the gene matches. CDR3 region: CASSFGTVSDYGYTF. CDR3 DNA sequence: TGTGCCAGCAGTTTCGGGACAGTCTCGGACTATGGCTACACCTTC.

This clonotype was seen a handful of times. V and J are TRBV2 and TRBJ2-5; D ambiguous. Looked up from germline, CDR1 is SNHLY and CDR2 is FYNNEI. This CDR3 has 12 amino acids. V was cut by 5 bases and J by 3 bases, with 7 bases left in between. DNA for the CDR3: TGTGCCAGCAGTTCCTGGGAAGAGACCCAGTACTTC. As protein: CASSSWEETQYF.

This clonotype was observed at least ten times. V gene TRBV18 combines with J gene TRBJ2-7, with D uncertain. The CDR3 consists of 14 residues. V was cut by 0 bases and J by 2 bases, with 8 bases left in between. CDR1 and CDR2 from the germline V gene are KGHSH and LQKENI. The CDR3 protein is CASSPPRVAYEQYF. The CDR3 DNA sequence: TGTGCCAGCTCACCACCCCGAGTGGCCTACGAGCAGTACTTC.

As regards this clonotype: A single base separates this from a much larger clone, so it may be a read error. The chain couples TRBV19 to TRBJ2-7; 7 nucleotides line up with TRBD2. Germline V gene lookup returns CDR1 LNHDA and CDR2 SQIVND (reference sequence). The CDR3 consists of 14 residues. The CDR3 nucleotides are TGTGCCAGTAGTTCCGGGACTAACTCCTACGAGCAGTCCTTC. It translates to CASSSGTNSYEQSF.

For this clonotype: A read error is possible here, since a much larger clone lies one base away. The CDR3 nucleotides are TGTGCCAGCAGTAGATACGGACAGACCTTCAATGAAAAACTGATTTTT. Protein: CASSRYGQTFNEKLIF. The V gene is TRBV12-3 or TRBV12-4, the J gene TRBJ1-4, with a tentative D call TRBD1 (6 bases). This CDR3 has 16 residues.